The clone carrying this T cell receptor (beta chain) has at least ten counts. This sample stems from a study of T-cell reconstitution after alpha-beta-depleted transplantation in children. Germline values: CDR1 SQVTM, CDR2 ANQGSEA. V was shortened by 3 bases and J by 4 bases, with 16 bases between the two germline ends. CDR3 length equals 15 residues. Unique molecular identifiers tagged the TCRbeta library. One entry per CDR3 protein, called by TCRdb with MiXCR from the PCR reads. The table shows some 600,000 distinct CDR3 sequences, with approximately 17% occurring only once. The sequence was collected from a human donor who donated a stem cell graft to a child with acute myeloid leukemia. The material sequenced was PBMCs from the stem cell graft donor, taken from the stem cell graft. V usage is TRBV29-1 and J usage is TRBJ1-3; D unresolved. Written as DNA, the CDR3 is TGCAGCGTTGAGGAGGAGGTCCTGGGGGGAAACACCATATATTTT. This translates into CSVEEEVLGGNTIYF.